This T cell receptor beta chain was profiled in a study of blood T cell repertoires in COVID-19 (TCRdb year 2020). About the investigation overall: Collaborator samples came from the United States, Italy and Spain and covered acute and convalescent phases of COVID-19. The prospective study material was composed of cDNA or gDNA derived from T cells, B-cell-depleted T cells, or PBMCs. Deeply sampled blood TCRbeta repertoires from subjects exposed to, actively infected with, or recovered from COVID-19 were included in the dataset. The repertoires were released in a freely available public database meant as a resource for research on the immune response to SARS-CoV-2. The samples were drawn from the first 160 participants of the ongoing ImmuneRACE study and from 1,254 subjects provided by 6 global collaborators. The sample metadata nearly always contained a de-identified subject ID, COVID-19 status, age in years and sex. Where HLA class I and class II types were available, the types were taken from metadata supplied by the sample provider, not from assay-based typing. Broad study findings and their caveats: The amount of clinical and demographic metadata varied by source and participant and was provided uncurated.

In Seattle, one collaborating source enrolled patients while the infection was active and tracked those patients longitudinally over the course of disease. Each collaborating institution followed its own protocols to collect whole blood in K2EDTA tubes. For TCRbeta analysis, collaborators shipped samples as frozen whole blood, isolated PBMCs, or DNA extracted from either of those sample types. For CDR1 and CDR2, the germline V gene lists SGHAT and FQNNGV. V gives up 1 base and J gives up 1 base, and the segment between their germline ends measures 11 bases. CDR3 length: 16 amino acids, cysteine to phenylalanine. The kept DNA is CDR3 alone, 48 bases in frame from the first base. TCRbeta CDR3 regions were amplified from genomic DNA by means of the immunoSEQ Assay, a bias-controlled multiplex PCR. In the original analysis: The number of nucleated cells in each sample was estimated by amplification of reference gene primers within the assay. To quantify the absolute abundance of each unique TCRbeta CDR3 rearrangement, sequence reads were collapsed and filtered. For each sample, productive Simpson clonality was calculated as the square root of Simpson's diversity index over productive rearrangements. Not all clones reach the TCRdb copy of this immuneACCESS table, which keeps in-frame sequences only. Checked studies attribute under half of the gap to unresolved V genes and leave the rest unexplained. The DNA was the basis for D and trimming; V, J and clone size are from that table. The sample table lists around 49,000 clones, approximately 95% of them with a count of one. The ten largest make up roughly 1% of the sample.

Points on this clone: Its antigen is currently not known. No base quality values were provided; no much bigger clone lies one nucleotide off.

This chain is built from TRBV11-2 and TRBJ1-3, with TRBD1 as a weak D call on 6 bases. The source material was peripheral blood. The sequence derives from a man in his sixties with COVID-19, enrolled during active disease. The CDR3 reads as follows: CASSLARGKSGNTIYF. The nucleotides read TGTGCCAGCAGCTTAGCAAGGGGGAAATCTGGAAACACCATATATTTT.